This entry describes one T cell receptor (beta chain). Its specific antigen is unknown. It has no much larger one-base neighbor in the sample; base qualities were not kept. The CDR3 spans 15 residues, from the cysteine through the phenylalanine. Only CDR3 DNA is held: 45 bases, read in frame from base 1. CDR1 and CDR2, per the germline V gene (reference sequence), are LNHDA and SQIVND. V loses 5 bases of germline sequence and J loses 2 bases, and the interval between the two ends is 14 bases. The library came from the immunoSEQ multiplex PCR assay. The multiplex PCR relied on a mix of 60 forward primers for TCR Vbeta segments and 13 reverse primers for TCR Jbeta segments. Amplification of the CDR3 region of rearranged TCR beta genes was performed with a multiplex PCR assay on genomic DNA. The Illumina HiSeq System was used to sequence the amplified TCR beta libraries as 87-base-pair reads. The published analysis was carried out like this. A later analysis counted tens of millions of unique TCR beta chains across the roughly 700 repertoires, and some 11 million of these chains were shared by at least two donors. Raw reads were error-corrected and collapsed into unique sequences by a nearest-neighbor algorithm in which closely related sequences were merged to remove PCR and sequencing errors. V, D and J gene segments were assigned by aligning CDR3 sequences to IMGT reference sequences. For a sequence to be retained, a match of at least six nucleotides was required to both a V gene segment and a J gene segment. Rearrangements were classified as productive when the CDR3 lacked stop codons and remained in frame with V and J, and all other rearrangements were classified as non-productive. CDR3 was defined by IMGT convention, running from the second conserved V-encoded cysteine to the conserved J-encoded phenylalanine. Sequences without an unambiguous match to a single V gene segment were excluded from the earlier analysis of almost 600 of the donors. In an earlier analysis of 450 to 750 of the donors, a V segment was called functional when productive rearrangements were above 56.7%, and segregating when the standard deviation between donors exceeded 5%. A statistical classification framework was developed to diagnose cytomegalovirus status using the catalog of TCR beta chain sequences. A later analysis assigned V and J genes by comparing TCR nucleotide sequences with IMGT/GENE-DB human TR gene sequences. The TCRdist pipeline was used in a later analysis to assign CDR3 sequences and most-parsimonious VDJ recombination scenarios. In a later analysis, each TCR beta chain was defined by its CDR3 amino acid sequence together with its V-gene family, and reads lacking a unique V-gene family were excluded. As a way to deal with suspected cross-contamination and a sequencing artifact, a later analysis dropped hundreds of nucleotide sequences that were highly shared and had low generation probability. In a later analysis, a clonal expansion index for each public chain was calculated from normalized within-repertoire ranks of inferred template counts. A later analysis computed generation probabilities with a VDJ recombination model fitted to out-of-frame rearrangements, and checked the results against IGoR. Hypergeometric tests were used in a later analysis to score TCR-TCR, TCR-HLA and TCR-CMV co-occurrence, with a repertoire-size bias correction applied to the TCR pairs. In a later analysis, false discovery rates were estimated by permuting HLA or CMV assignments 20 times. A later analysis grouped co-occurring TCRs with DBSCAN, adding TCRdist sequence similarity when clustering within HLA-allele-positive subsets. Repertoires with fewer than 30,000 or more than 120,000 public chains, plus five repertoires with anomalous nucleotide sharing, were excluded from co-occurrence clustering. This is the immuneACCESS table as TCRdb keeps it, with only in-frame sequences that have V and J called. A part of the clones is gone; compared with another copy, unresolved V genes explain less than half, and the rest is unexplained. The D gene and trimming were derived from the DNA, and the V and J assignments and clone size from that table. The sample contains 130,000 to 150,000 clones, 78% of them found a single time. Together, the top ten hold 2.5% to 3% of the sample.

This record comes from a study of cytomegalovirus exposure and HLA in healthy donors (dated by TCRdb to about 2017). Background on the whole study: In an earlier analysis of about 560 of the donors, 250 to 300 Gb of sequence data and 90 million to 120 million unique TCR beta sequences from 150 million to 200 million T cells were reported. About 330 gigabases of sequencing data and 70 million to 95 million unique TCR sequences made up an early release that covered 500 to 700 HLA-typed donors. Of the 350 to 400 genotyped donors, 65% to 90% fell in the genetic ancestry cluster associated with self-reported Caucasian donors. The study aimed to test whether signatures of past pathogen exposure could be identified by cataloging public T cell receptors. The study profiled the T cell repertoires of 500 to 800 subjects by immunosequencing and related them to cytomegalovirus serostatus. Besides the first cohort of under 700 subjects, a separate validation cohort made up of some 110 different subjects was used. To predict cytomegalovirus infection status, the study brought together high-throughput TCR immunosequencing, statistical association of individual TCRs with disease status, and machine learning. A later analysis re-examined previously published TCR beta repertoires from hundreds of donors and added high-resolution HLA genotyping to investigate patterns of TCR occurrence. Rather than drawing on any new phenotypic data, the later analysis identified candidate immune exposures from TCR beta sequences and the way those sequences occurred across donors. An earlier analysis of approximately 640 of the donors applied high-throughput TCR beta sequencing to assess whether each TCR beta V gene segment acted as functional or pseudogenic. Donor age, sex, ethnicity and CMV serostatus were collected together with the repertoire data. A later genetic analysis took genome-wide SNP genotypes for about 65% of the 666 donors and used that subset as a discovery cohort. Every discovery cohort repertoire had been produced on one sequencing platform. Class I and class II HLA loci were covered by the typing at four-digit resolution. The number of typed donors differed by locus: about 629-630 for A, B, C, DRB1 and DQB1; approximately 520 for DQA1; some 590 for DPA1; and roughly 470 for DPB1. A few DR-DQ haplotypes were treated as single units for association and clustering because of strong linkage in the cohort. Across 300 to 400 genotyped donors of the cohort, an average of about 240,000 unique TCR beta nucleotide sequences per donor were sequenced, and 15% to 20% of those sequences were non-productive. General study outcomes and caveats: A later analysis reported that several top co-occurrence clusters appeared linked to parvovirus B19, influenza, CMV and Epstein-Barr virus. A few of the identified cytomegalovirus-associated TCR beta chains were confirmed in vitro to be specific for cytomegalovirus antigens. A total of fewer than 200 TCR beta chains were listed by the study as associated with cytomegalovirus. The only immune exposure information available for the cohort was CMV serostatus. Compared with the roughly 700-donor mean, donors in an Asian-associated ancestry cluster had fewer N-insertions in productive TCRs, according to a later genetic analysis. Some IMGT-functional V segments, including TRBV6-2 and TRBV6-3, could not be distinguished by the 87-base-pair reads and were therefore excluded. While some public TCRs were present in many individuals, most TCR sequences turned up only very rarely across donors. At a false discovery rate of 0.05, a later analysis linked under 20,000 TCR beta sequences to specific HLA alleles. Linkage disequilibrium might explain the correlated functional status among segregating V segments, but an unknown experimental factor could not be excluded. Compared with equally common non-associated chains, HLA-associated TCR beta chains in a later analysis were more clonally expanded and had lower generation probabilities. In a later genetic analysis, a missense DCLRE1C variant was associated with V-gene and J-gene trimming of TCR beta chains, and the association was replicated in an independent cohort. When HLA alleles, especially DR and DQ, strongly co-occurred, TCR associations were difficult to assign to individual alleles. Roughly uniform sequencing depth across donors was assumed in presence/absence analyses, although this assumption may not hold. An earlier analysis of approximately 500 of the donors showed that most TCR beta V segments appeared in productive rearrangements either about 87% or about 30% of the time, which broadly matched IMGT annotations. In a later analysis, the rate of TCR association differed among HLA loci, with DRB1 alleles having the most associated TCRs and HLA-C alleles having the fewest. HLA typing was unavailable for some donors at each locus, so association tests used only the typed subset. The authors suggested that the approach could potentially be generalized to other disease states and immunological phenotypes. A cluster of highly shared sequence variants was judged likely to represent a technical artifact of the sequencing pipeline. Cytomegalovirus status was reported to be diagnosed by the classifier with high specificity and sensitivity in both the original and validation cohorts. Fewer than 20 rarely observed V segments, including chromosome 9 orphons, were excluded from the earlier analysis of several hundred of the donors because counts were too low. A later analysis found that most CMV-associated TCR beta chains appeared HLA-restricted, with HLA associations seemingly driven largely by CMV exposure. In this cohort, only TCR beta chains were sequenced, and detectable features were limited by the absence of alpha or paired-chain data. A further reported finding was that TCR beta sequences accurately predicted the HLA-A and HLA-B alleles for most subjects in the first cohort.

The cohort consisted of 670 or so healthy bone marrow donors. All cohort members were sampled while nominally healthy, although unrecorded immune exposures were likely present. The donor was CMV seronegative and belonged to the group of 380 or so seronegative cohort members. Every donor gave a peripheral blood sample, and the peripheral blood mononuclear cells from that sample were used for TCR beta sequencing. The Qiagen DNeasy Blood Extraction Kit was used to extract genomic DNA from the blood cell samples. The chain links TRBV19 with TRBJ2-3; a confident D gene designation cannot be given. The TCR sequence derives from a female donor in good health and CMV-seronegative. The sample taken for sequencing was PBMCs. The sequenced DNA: TGTGCCAGTAGTGATGGGCCACTTCCCACAGATACGCAGTATTTT. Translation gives CASSDGPLPTDTQYF.